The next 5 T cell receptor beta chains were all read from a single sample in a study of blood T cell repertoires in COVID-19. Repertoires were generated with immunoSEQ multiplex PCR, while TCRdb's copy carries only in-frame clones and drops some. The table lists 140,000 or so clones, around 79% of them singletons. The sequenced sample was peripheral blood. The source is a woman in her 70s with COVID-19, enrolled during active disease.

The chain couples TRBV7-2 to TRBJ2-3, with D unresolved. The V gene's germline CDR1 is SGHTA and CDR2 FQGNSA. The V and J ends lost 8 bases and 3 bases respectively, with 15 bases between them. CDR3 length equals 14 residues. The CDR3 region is CASRQMPMTDTQYF. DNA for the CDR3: TGTGCCAGCCGCCAAATGCCTATGACAGATACGCAGTATTTT.

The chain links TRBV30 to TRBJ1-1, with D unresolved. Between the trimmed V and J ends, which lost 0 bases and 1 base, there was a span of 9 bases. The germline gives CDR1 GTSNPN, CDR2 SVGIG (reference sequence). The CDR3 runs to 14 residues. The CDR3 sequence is CAWSVGGSNTEAFF. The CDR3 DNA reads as TGTGCCTGGAGTGTCGGCGGCTCGAACACTGAAGCTTTCTTT.

The CDR3 sequence: CASTRHLLPSRGETQYF. The CDR3 nucleotides read TGTGCCAGTACGAGGCACTTACTACCCTCTCGGGGAGAGACCCAGTACTTC. The rearrangement uses TRBV19 and TRBJ2-5, with a weak D call TRBD2 (5 bases). The V gene's germline CDR1 is LNHDA and CDR2 SQIVND (reference sequence). Deletions cut 7 bases from V and 4 bases from J, with 25 bases between. This CDR3 is 17 amino acids long.

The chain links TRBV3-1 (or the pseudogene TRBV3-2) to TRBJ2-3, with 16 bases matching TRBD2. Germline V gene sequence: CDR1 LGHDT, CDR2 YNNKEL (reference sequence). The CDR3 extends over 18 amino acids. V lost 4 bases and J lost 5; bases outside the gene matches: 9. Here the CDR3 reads CASSPGTSGGALGDTQYF. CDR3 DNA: TGTGCCAGCAGCCCCGGGACTAGCGGGGGGGCCCTCGGAGATACGCAGTATTTT.

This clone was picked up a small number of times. The CDR3 sequence is CASSLPFGGSEQYF. The DNA of the CDR3 is TGTGCCAGCAGCCTCCCCTTCGGCGGGTCCGAGCAGTACTTC. The chain carries TRBV11-2 and TRBJ2-7; possible D gene TRBD2, 5 bases. Between the trimmed V and J ends, which lost 5 bases and 6 bases, there was a span of 17 bases. The germline CDR1 and CDR2 sequences are SGHAT and FQNNGV. This CDR3 contains 14 residues. Full variable domain (remainder filled in from reference TRBV11-2 and TRBJ2-7): EAGVAQSPRYKIIEKRQSVAFWCNPISGHATLYWYQQILGQGPKLLIQFQNNGVVDDSQLPKDRFSAERLKGVDSTLKIQPAKLEDSAVYLCASSLPFGGSEQYFGPGTRLTVT.